The 16 T cell receptor beta chains reported below all come from one sample, sequenced in a study of T cells in localized non-small cell lung cancer. Assay: immunoSEQ multiplex PCR; the TCRdb copy retains only in-frame clones and omits some. The data contain approximately 570 clones, 30% to 45% of them singletons. The source material was normal lung tissue next to the tumor, sampled before any cancer treatment. These receptors were collected from a man aged 35 to 69 with stage I lung adenocarcinoma.

The chain combines TRBV25-1 with TRBJ1-1; D may be TRBD1 (5 bases). Germline CDR1 reads MGHDK; CDR2 reads SYGVNS. The CDR3 runs 14 residues. The V end was cut by 3 bases, the J end by 3 bases, with 11 bases between. The CDR3 DNA reads TGTGCCAGCAGTGAGGTGGGACCGTACACTGAAGCTTTCTTT. It is translated as CASSEVGPYTEAFF. Filled out from reference TRBV25-1 and TRBJ1-1, the complete variable domain reads EADIYQTPRYLVIGTGKKITLECSQTMGHDKMYWYQQDPGMELHLIHYSYGVNSTEKGDLSSESTVSRIRTEHFPLTLESARPSHTSQYLCASSEVGPYTEAFFGQGTRLTVV.

The V gene is TRBV18, the J gene TRBJ2-5, with 10 bases identical to TRBD2. The CDR3 loop spans 17 amino acids. Germline CDR1 is KGHSH and CDR2 is LQKENI. The ends lost 3 bases at V and 4 bases at J; junction bases unmatched: 11. The CDR3 sequence: CASSPSSGGAEGETQYF. The CDR3 nucleotides read TGTGCCAGCTCACCTTCGAGCGGGGGGGCGGAAGGAGAGACCCAGTACTTC.

The chain joins TRBV28 to TRBJ1-1, with TRBD1 identical over 7 bases. This CDR3 region has 15 residues. V trimming: 7 bases; J trimming: 1 base; junction bases outside the gene matches: 9. Germline V gene lookup returns CDR1 MDHEN and CDR2 SYDVKM. This CDR3 reads CASILGGQTNTEAFF. The CDR3 DNA is TGTGCCAGCATCCTAGGGGGACAGACGAACACTGAAGCTTTCTTT.

In this sample, this clone turned up a few times. This chain joins TRBV9 and TRBJ1-2, with 7 nucleotides matching TRBD1. The CDR3 has 14 amino acids. Germline CDR1 and CDR2: SGDLS and YYNGEE. J lost 13 bases, V lost 4 bases, and 16 bases had no gene match. DNA of the CDR3: TGTGCCAGCAGCTCTAGGTGGGACAGCGGGAGGAGCACCTTC. This codes for CASSSRWDSGRSTF. The complete variable domain, with remaining parts taken from reference TRBV9 and TRBJ1-2, reads DSGVTQTPKHLITATGQRVTLRCSPRSGDLSVYWYQQSLDQGLQFLIQYYNGEERAKGNILERFSAQQFPDLHSELNLSSLELGDSALYFCASSSRWDSGRSTFGSGTRLTVV.

The rearrangement uses TRBV19 and TRBJ2-2, with D hard to call. Trimming took off 4 bases at V and 9 bases at J, with 18 bases between the two ends. Germline V gives CDR1 LNHDA, CDR2 SQIVND (reference sequence). This CDR3 has 15 residues. CDR3 coding DNA: TGTGCCAGTAGTACCCGTGGCTCGTGGCAATGGGAGCTGTTTTTT. Translation gives CASSTRGSWQWELFF.

This rearrangement joins TRBV18 to TRBJ1-3; the D gene is possibly TRBD1 (6 bases). The CDR3 sequence is 16 residues long. Germline assignment: CDR1 KGHSH and CDR2 LQKENI. Trimming left V 3 bases short and J 1 base short, with 13 bases between. CDR3 sequence (DNA): TGTGCCAGCTCACCCGGGACACCCGATTCTGGAAACACCATATATTTT. As protein: CASSPGTPDSGNTIYF.

This clone was found a few times. The CDR3 sequence is CASSWGALNQPQHF. The CDR3, as DNA: TGTGCCAGCAGCTGGGGGGCCCTCAATCAGCCCCAGCATTTT. The chain uses TRBV28 and TRBJ1-5; the D gene is possibly TRBD1 (6 bases). The CDR3 spans 14 residues. Germline V gives CDR1 MDHEN, CDR2 SYDVKM. V shed 6 bases and J shed 3 bases, with 12 bases lying between them.

This chain joins TRBV7-5 and TRBJ2-2; TRBD1 was called by the table and not checked on the DNA. TRBV7-5 is a recognized pseudogene. CDR3 length equals 15 residues. CDR3 bases: TGTGCCAGCAGCAATCCACCTCAGGGTACCGGGGAGCTGTTTTTT. It is translated as CASSNPPQGTGELFF.

This clone is labeled as large. V gene TRBV11-3 combines with J gene TRBJ2-4, with unresolved D. The CDR3 extends over 16 amino acids. V was cut by 4 bases and J by 0 bases, with 13 bases left in between. Germline CDR1 and CDR2: SGHNT and YENEEA. CDR3 sequence (DNA): TGTGCCAGCAGCTCCCCGATGGGGATAGCCAAAAACATTCAGTACTTC. It specifies CASSSPMGIAKNIQYF.

The chain recombines TRBV7-7 with TRBJ2-7; TRBD1 matches 11 bases. Germline V CDR1 and CDR2: SSHAT, FNYEAQ (reference sequence). This CDR3 comprises 14 residues. V dropped 5 bases and J dropped 4; count of bases not matched to a gene: 4. The CDR3 region has the DNA TGTGCCAGCAGCCCAGGACAGGGGGCTTACGAGCAGTACTTC. Residues: CASSPGQGAYEQYF.

This clone was observed once. CDR3 in amino acids: CASAPPRGKQYF. The DNA for the CDR3 is TGTGCCAGCGCACCCCCCCGTGGGAAGCAGTACTTC. The rearrangement links TRBV28 to TRBJ2-7; D is uncertain. Trimming took 8 bases from V and 8 from J, leaving 16 bases between them. The germline gives CDR1 MDHEN, CDR2 SYDVKM. The CDR3 extends over 12 amino acids.

The chain joins TRBV11-3 to TRBJ2-7, with D perhaps TRBD1 (5 bases). The CDR3 is 14 residues long. Germline V gene sequence: CDR1 SGHNT, CDR2 YENEEA. V lost 3 bases and J lost 3, with 12 bases in between. In nucleotides, the CDR3 is TGTGCCAGCAGCTTTGGTGACAGATACTACGAGCAGTACTTC. Amino acids: CASSFGDRYYEQYF. The full variable domain, in which reference TRBV11-3 and TRBJ2-7 provide the parts outside the CDR3, is EAGVVQSPRYKIIEKKQPVAFWCNPISGHNTLYWYLQNLGQGPELLIRYENEEAVDDSQLPKDRFSAERLKGVDSTLKIQPAELGDSAVYLCASSFGDRYYEQYFGPGTRLTVT.

A few counts support this clone. The chain joins TRBV28 to TRBJ1-2, with D possibly being TRBD1 (5 bases). The germline gives CDR1 MDHEN, CDR2 SYDVKM. Trimming pared 6 bases from V and 4 bases from J, leaving 18 bases between. The CDR3 is 15 residues long. This CDR3 reads CASRQRPGSGYGYTF. The DNA of the CDR3 is TGTGCCAGCAGACAACGGCCAGGGTCTGGCTATGGCTACACCTTC.

This clone is classed as medium-sized. This sequence joins TRBV9 and TRBJ1-5; 10 positions match TRBD1. Germline values: CDR1 SGDLS, CDR2 YYNGEE. V shed 5 bases, J shed 6 bases, and the junction held 5 bases outside the gene matches. CDR3 length: 14 amino acids. The CDR3 here is CASSTGQGGQPQHF. In DNA, the CDR3 is TGTGCCAGCAGTACCGGACAGGGGGGTCAGCCCCAGCATTTT. Combining the CDR3 with reference TRBV9 and TRBJ1-5 gives the whole variable domain DSGVTQTPKHLITATGQRVTLRCSPRSGDLSVYWYQQSLDQGLQFLIQYYNGEERAKGNILERFSAQQFPDLHSELNLSSLELGDSALYFCASSTGQGGQPQHFGDGTRLSIL.

The chain couples TRBV28 to TRBJ1-4; TRBD1 might be the D (5 bases). Germline CDR1 reads MDHEN; CDR2 reads SYDVKM. This CDR3 comprises 13 residues. V lost 5 bases, J lost 11 bases, and 15 bases lay in between. CDR3 amino acids: CASSVNPGNKLFF. The DNA of the CDR3 is TGTGCCAGCAGTGTGAATCCAGGGAACAAACTGTTTTTT.

This clone has more than one count but fewer than ten. V and J are TRBV4-1 and TRBJ2-7; 7 bases line up with TRBD1. The CDR3 length is 16 residues. V was pared by 5 bases and J by 2 bases, with 12 bases of the junction left unmatched. Per the germline V gene, CDR1 is MGHRA and CDR2 is YSYEKL. CDR3 in DNA: TGCGCCAGCAGCTCCGCAGCTGACAGGGCAACCTACGAGCAGTACTTC. Protein product: CASSSAADRATYEQYF.